The TCR beta chain under discussion was sequenced for a study of OX40 agonist ivuxolimab in advanced cancers. V dropped 1 base and J dropped 8 bases, with 12 bases sitting between them. There are 14 residues in the CDR3. Germline CDR1 is SGHVS and CDR2 is FQNEAQ. The repertoire was sequenced with immunoSEQ multiplex PCR; TCRdb's copy has only in-frame clones and lacks some. The repertoire holds more than 65,000 clones, with 70% to 90% as singletons. The rearrangement joins TRBV7-8 to TRBJ1-5; the D is unclear. The clonotype comes from an adult with an advanced solid tumor such as melanoma, head and neck, liver or kidney cancer. This sample comprised CD4+ or CD8+ T cells sorted from blood, obtained in a trial of the OX40 agonist ivuxolimab. The chain's CDR3 is CASSLVPEKEPQHF. CDR3 sequence (DNA): TGTGCCAGCAGCTTAGTCCCGGAGAAGGAGCCCCAGCATTTT.